The present entry profiles one TCR beta chain with its context. Its specificity is not known. Assay used: immunoSEQ multiplex PCR; TCRdb lists only in-frame clones, some missing. The sample has nearly 25,000 clones, 75% to 95% seen once; the top ten hold approximately 0.3%. This entry is derived from a study of monozygotic twins with cystic fibrosis. At the level of the study: Three micrograms of fragmented DNA underwent around 14 PCR cycles for library preparation. Study-wide results and limits: Co-twins had the most similar V usage for 13 of 16 pairs, J for 8. Low clonality (median roughly 0.01) suggested a mostly naive repertoire.

The V segment lost 8 bases and the J segment 4 bases; nucleotides outside the gene matches: 8. The germline gives CDR1 ENHRY, CDR2 SYGVKD. This CDR3 region has 13 residues. V usage is TRBV10-3 and J usage is TRBJ2-7, with 7 bases identical to TRBD1. This receptor was obtained from a girl aged 2 to 9 with cystic fibrosis. The sequencing input was blood. The CDR3 loop is CAIQGTDLYEQYF. The CDR3 DNA follows: TGTGCCATCCAAGGGACAGATCTTTACGAGCAGTACTTC.